Listed below are T cell receptor beta chains from one sample, sequenced in a study of blood T cell repertoires in COVID-19. Clones were sequenced by immunoSEQ multiplex PCR, and TCRdb holds only the in-frame ones, with some missing. The top ten clones hold about 5.7% of a sample with 200,000 or so clones, roughly 80% of them seen once. Sequencing was carried out using peripheral blood. Receptors originate from a woman in her thirties or forties with acute or convalescent COVID-19. Each CDR3 is given with its conserved first and last residue. The order of the fields is clone size, CDR3 length, J gene, D gene, V gene, CDR3 protein, CDR3 DNA. The D gene is left open where the match is weak. The size of a clone is reported for some rows only, either as once, few or many, or as a class for expanded clones.

NA | 13 | TRBJ1-2 | NA | TRBV27 | CATPRQANYGYTF | TGTGCCACCCCCCGACAGGCTAACTATGGCTACACCTTC
NA | 17 | TRBJ2-7 | NA | TRBV5-1 | CASSLAGPSGPSYEQYF | TGCGCCAGCAGCTTGGCCGGGCCCAGCGGACCCTCCTACGAGCAGTACTTC
NA | 14 | TRBJ2-1 | NA | TRBV3-1/TRBV3-2 | CASSQGNYYNEQFF | TGTGCCAGCAGCCAAGGAAACTATTACAATGAGCAGTTCTTC
NA | 15 | TRBJ1-1 | NA | TRBV27 | CASSFRDQGHTEAFF | TGTGCCAGCAGTTTCAGGGACCAGGGGCACACTGAAGCTTTCTTT
NA | 12 | TRBJ1-1 | NA | TRBV2 | CASGQFGTEAFF | TGTGCCAGCGGACAGTTCGGCACTGAAGCTTTCTTT
NA | 13 | TRBJ2-3 | NA | TRBV15 | CATSRVLTDTQYF | TGTGCCACCAGCAGAGTACTCACAGATACGCAGTATTTT
NA | 16 | TRBJ1-3 | TRBD1 | TRBV28 | CASSLDRGISGNTIYF | TGTGCCAGCAGTTTAGACAGGGGCATCTCTGGAAACACCATATATTTT
NA | 14 | TRBJ1-4 | TRBD1 | TRBV28 | CASTGQGSNEKLFF | TGTGCCAGCACGGGACAGGGGTCTAATGAAAAACTGTTTTTT
NA | 15 | TRBJ1-2 | TRBD1 | TRBV7-9 | CASSHSRDSLYGYTF | TGTGCCAGCAGCCACTCCCGGGACAGCCTCTATGGCTACACCTTC
NA | 14 | TRBJ2-2 | NA | TRBV24-1 | CATQRDIYTGELFF | TGTGCCACTCAGCGGGACATCTACACCGGGGAGCTGTTTTTT
NA | 14 | TRBJ2-2 | TRBD2 | TRBV9 | CASSVASGAGELFF | TGTGCCAGCAGCGTAGCTAGCGGGGCCGGGGAGCTGTTTTTT
NA | 14 | TRBJ2-2 | TRBD1 | TRBV30 | CAWIGTGGTGELFF | TGTGCCTGGATAGGGACAGGGGGCACCGGGGAGCTGTTTTTT
once | 16 | TRBJ1-5 | NA | TRBV7-3 | CASNPDRGTQCQPQHF | TGTGCCAGCAACCCCGACCGGGGGACCCAATGTCAGCCCCAGCATTTT
NA | 15 | TRBJ2-1 | NA | TRBV5-5 | CASSLVVRAANEQFF | TGTGCCAGCAGCTTGGTAGTTCGCGCGGCGAATGAGCAGTTCTTC
few | 18 | TRBJ2-3 | TRBD2 | TRBV9 | CASSTSGTSGRARDTQYF | TGTGCCAGCAGCACCTCCGGGACTAGCGGGAGGGCCAGGGATACGCAGTATTTT
NA | 14 | TRBJ1-1 | NA | TRBV29-1 | CSVVTDSMNTEAFF | TGCAGCGTTGTCACGGACTCTATGAACACTGAAGCTTTCTTT
NA | 13 | TRBJ1-2 | NA | TRBV2 | CASSQQGPDGYTF | TGTGCCAGCAGTCAACAGGGCCCAGATGGCTACACCTTC
NA | 15 | TRBJ2-5 | TRBD1 | TRBV6-5 | CASRGLQGYRETQYF | TGTGCCAGCAGGGGCCTACAGGGGTATAGAGAGACCCAGTACTTC
many | 14 | TRBJ1-5 | NA | TRBV19 | CASSRTTSNQPQHF | TGTGCCAGTAGTCGGACTACGAGCAATCAGCCCCAGCATTTT
NA | 15 | TRBJ1-2 | NA | TRBV7-2 | CASSPGWTANYGYTF | TGTGCCAGCAGCCCCGGCTGGACAGCGAACTATGGCTACACCTTC
NA | 13 | TRBJ2-1 | TRBD2 | TRBV5-1 | CASSLPGGDEQFF | TGCGCCAGCAGCTTGCCCGGGGGGGATGAGCAGTTCTTC
NA | 16 | TRBJ2-1 | NA | TRBV5-1 | CASSLPSGRGHNEQFF | TGCGCCAGCAGCTTGCCCTCGGGGCGGGGCCATAATGAGCAGTTCTTC
NA | 16 | TRBJ1-2 | NA | TRBV24-1 | CATSEAPPGRGGGYTF | TGTGCCACCAGTGAGGCCCCACCCGGGAGGGGGGGTGGCTACACCTTC
NA | 12 | TRBJ1-2 | NA | TRBV2 | CASTGPTYGYTF | TGTGCCAGCACAGGGCCTACATATGGCTACACCTTC
NA | 17 | TRBJ1-3 | NA | TRBV27 | CASSPTLGGTQGNTIYF | TGTGCCAGCAGTCCCACCCTGGGGGGAACTCAAGGAAACACCATATATTTT
NA | 15 | TRBJ2-7 | NA | TRBV7-9 | CASSLSQGTRHEQYF | TGTGCCAGCAGCTTATCCCAGGGAACGCGGCACGAGCAGTACTTC
NA | 16 | TRBJ1-2 | TRBD1 | TRBV25-1 | CASSESSGTEVYGYTF | TGTGCCAGCAGTGAATCTTCCGGGACAGAGGTCTATGGCTACACCTTC
few | 13 | TRBJ2-1 | TRBD1 | TRBV5-4 | CASSPTGEDEQFF | TGTGCCAGCAGCCCGACAGGGGAGGATGAGCAGTTCTTC
NA | 14 | TRBJ1-2 | NA | TRBV6-2/TRBV6-3 | CASSYPTGPYGYTF | TGTGCCAGCAGTTACCCTACAGGTCCATATGGCTACACCTTC
NA | 16 | TRBJ2-1 | TRBD1 | TRBV4-2 | CASSQEAGQGANEQFF | TGTGCCAGCAGCCAAGAGGCGGGACAGGGGGCCAATGAGCAGTTCTTC
NA | 14 | TRBJ2-2 | NA | TRBV18 | CASSPGQNTGELFF | TGTGCCAGCTCACCGGGACAAAACACCGGGGAGCTGTTTTTT
NA | 12 | TRBJ2-1 | NA | TRBV27 | CATYSLDNEQFF | TGTGCCACCTACTCCCTCGACAATGAGCAGTTCTTC
few | 14 | TRBJ2-7 | NA | TRBV6-5 | CASSRQRSSYEQYF | TGTGCCAGCAGCCGACAGAGAAGCTCCTACGAGCAGTACTTC
NA | 13 | TRBJ2-7 | TRBD2 | TRBV28 | CASSLGLAHEQYF | TGTGCCAGCAGTTTGGGACTAGCCCACGAGCAGTACTTC
NA | 14 | TRBJ1-5 | NA | TRBV7-2 | CASSLVGLNQPQHF | TGTGCCAGCAGCTTAGTTGGCCTCAATCAGCCCCAGCATTTT
once | 15 | TRBJ2-7 | TRBD1 | TRBV4-1 | CASSHGGTGVYEQYF | TGCGCCAGCAGCCATGGCGGGACAGGGGTATACGAGCAGTACTTC
NA | 13 | TRBJ1-2 | NA | TRBV5-6 | CASSWDLNRIYTF | TGTGCCAGCAGCTGGGACTTAAACAGAATATACACCTTC
NA | 16 | TRBJ1-1 | TRBD1 | TRBV6-5 | CASSYVTGGKFSEAFF | TGTGCCAGCAGTTACGTGACAGGGGGCAAATTCTCTGAAGCTTTCTTT
NA | 16 | TRBJ1-4 | TRBD1 | TRBV5-1 | CASSFGDRGSNEKLFF | TGCGCCAGCAGCTTCGGCGACAGGGGTTCGAATGAAAAACTGTTTTTT